In its sample, the clone carrying this T cell receptor (beta chain) was seen a few times. This sample was included in a study of blood T cell repertoires in COVID-19. Overall study context: Sources were T cells, B-cell-depleted T cells, or PBMCs; the material itself was cDNA or gDNA.

In the original workflow: Amplification of reference gene primers was used by the study to estimate nucleated cell counts. Sequencing used immunoSEQ multiplex PCR; TCRdb keeps in-frame clones, though not all of them. V and J calls and clone size follow that table, whereas D and trimming were derived from the DNA. The sample lists some 95,000 clones, roughly 72% seen once, with more than 6.5% in the top ten. CDR3 size: 15 residues. The V gene end was trimmed by 6 bases and the J gene end by 1 base; junction bases not matched to a gene: 6. Germline assignment: CDR1 MGHRA and CDR2 YSYEKL. The source is a man between 70 and 80 years old with acute or convalescent COVID-19. Sequenced input: peripheral blood. The chain combines TRBV4-1 with TRBJ1-1; 9 nucleotides agree with TRBD1. The CDR3 protein is CASRKQGAANTEAFF. The CDR3 bases are TGCGCCAGCAGAAAACAGGGGGCCGCGAACACTGAAGCTTTCTTT.